The following is a T cell receptor (beta chain) sequence with its context. This clone's antigen is unknown. Within one base of it there is no much larger clone, and no base qualities were kept. Counted from cysteine to phenylalanine, this CDR3 has 14 amino acids. Kept here is only the CDR3 DNA, which spans 42 bases and is read in frame from base 1. From the germline V gene, CDR1 is SNHLY and CDR2 is FYNNEI. V is cut back by 6 bases and J by 5 bases, with 1 base in the junction unmatched. The sample comes from a study of blood T cell repertoires in COVID-19 (dated by TCRdb to 2018 to 2021). Regarding the study in general: Samples from collaborators originated in the United States, Italy and Spain and spanned both the acute and convalescent phases of COVID-19. The samples were drawn from the first 160 participants of the ongoing ImmuneRACE study and from 1,254 subjects provided by 6 global collaborators. Where available, HLA class I and class II types were obtained from metadata supplied by the sample provider rather than from assay-based typing. The sample metadata nearly always contained a de-identified subject ID, COVID-19 status, age in years and sex. A freely available public database, intended as a resource for researchers studying the immune response to SARS-CoV-2, is where the repertoires were released. The material from the prospective study consisted of cDNA or gDNA derived from T cells, B-cell-depleted T cells, or PBMCs. The dataset comprised deeply sampled blood TCRbeta repertoires from subjects exposed to, actively infected with, or recovered from COVID-19. What the study reported, not specific to this receptor: Clinical and demographic metadata were provided uncurated, with the amount varying by source and participant.

In Seattle, one collaborating source enrolled patients while the infection was active and tracked those patients longitudinally over the course of disease. Collaborating institutions collected whole blood in K2EDTA tubes following their own protocols. Collaborator samples were shipped for TCRbeta analysis as frozen whole blood, isolated PBMCs, or DNA extracted from either sample type. TCRbeta CDR3 regions were amplified from genomic DNA using the immunoSEQ Assay, a bias-controlled multiplex PCR. The authors processed their data as follows. Within the assay, amplification of reference gene primers was used to estimate how many nucleated cells each sample contained. To quantify the absolute abundance of each unique TCRbeta CDR3 rearrangement, sequence reads were collapsed and filtered. Productive Simpson clonality was computed per sample as the square root of Simpson's diversity index over productive rearrangements. In TCRdb, the immuneACCESS table is reduced to in-frame sequences with V and J assigned. These tables do not hold every clone; where another copy was compared, an unresolved V gene accounts for under half, and the others remain unexplained. V, J and clone size are taken as reported in that table, and D and trimming were inferred from the DNA itself. The table for this sample lists 200,000 or so clones; roughly 84% of them were counted only once. The top ten clones comprise roughly 10% of the sample.

Sequenced material: peripheral blood. The receptor's source is a woman of 80 years or more with COVID-19, enrolled during active disease. Recombination connected TRBV2 to TRBJ2-2; 12 central bases correspond to TRBD2. The CDR3 in this case is CASRGTSGTGELFF. DNA sequence: TGTGCCAGCAGAGGGACTAGCGGGACCGGGGAGCTGTTTTTT.